This is a list of T cell receptor beta chains from one sample in a study of cytomegalovirus exposure and HLA in healthy donors. Some clones are missing from TCRdb's copy, which holds only in-frame ones; the method was immunoSEQ multiplex PCR. The sample holds fewer than 120,000 clones, over 65% seen once. The sequencing sample was made of PBMCs. The receptors here all came from a man under 40 in good health and CMV-seropositive. Each CDR3 is given with its conserved first and last residue. D genes are given only for firm matches. A row's size may be missing; if present it is once, few, many or a size class.

TRBV11-2	TRBJ2-7	few	TRBD1	TGTGCCAGCAGCTTACCGGGACAGGGTGCCTACGAGCAGTACTTC	CASSLPGQGAYEQYF
TRBV7-8	TRBJ2-5	-	TRBD1	TGTGCCAGCAGCTCAGCCGACAGGGCGGGAGAGACCCAGTACTTC	CASSSADRAGETQYF
TRBV14	TRBJ2-7	-	TRBD1	TGTGCCAGCAGCCAAGGGACAGGACCTGGCTACGAGCAGTACTTC	CASSQGTGPGYEQYF
TRBV28	TRBJ1-1	-	TRBD1	TGTGCCGACAGGGAGCTGAACACTGAAGCTTTCTTT	CADRELNTEAFF
TRBV5-1	TRBJ2-1	-	TRBD2	TGCGCCAGCAGCTTGACTAGCGGGGGGGTCGATGAGCAGTTCTTC	CASSLTSGGVDEQFF
TRBV10-3	TRBJ1-1	-	-	TGTGCCACCCAAACCCGGGGGGCGGACACTGAAGCTTTCTTT	CATQTRGADTEAFF
TRBV7-2	TRBJ2-1	-	TRBD2	TGTGCCAGCAGCTCCTCAGGACTAGCAGTCGATGAGCAGTTCTTC	CASSSSGLAVDEQFF
TRBV7-2	TRBJ1-6	-	-	TGTGCCAGCAGCCCGCGGGCTAATTCACCCCTCCACTTT	CASSPRANSPLHF
TRBV5-8	TRBJ2-7	-	-	TGTGCCAGCAGCTTGCGTTGGGACTCCGACTACGAGCAGTACTTC	CASSLRWDSDYEQYF
TRBV11-3	TRBJ2-7	-	TRBD1	TGTGCCAGCAGCGGGGACAGGGGACACGAGCAGTACTTC	CASSGDRGHEQYF
TRBV18	TRBJ1-2	-	-	TGTGCCAGCTCACCAACGGACTATGGCTACACCTTC	CASSPTDYGYTF
TRBV28	TRBJ1-5	few	-	TGTGCCAGCAGTTTTCCGCCAGGAAACAGCAATCAGCCCCAGCATTTT	CASSFPPGNSNQPQHF
TRBV12-5	TRBJ1-3	-	TRBD1	TGTGCTAGTGGTTTCCTTATCCCAGGGGGCTCTGGAAACACCATATATTTT	CASGFLIPGGSGNTIYF
TRBV9	TRBJ1-2	-	-	TGTGCCAGCAGCAGGGGCGTCTATGGCTACACCTTC	CASSRGVYGYTF
TRBV6-1	TRBJ1-3	-	-	TGTGCCAGCAGTGAAGCGGGGCAGAGCTTAGGAAACACCATATATTTT	CASSEAGQSLGNTIYF